One sample yielded the 11 T cell receptor beta chains listed below, sequenced in a study of cytomegalovirus exposure and HLA in healthy donors. Method: immunoSEQ multiplex PCR; TCRdb's copy keeps in-frame clones and lacks some. Among 100,000 to 120,000 clones listed, roughly 90% were seen once. Specimen: PBMCs. The receptor set was obtained from a woman in her 30s in good health and CMV-seropositive.

For this clone: Other nucleotide sequences in the sample specify the same CDR3. The rearrangement uses TRBV19 and TRBJ2-7; TRBD1 matches 7 bases. This CDR3 has 13 amino acids. Germline CDR1 and CDR2: LNHDA and SQIVND (reference sequence). The V and J ends lost 5 bases and 2 bases, in that order; junction bases with no gene match: 3. This chain's CDR3 is CASSPGQAYEQYF. Written as DNA, the CDR3 is TGTGCCAGTAGTCCAGGACAGGCCTACGAGCAGTACTTC.

This sequence joins TRBV7-9 and TRBJ1-3; 9 bases map to TRBD1. CDR3 length: 13 amino acids. The germline CDR1 and CDR2 sequences are SEHNR and FQNEAQ (reference sequence). Trimming at V came to 1 base and at J to 10 bases, leaving 2 bases not matched to a gene. CDR3 sequence reads: CASSLGTGVTIYF. The CDR3 DNA follows: TGTGCCAGCAGCTTAGGGACAGGGGTAACCATATATTTT.

The rearrangement uses TRBV7-8 and TRBJ2-1, with 7 bases that match TRBD1. V shed 4 bases, J shed 9 bases, and the junction held 3 bases outside the gene matches. The CDR3 extends over 12 amino acids. The germline V gene encodes CDR1 SGHVS and CDR2 FQNEAQ. CDR3: CASSWDSSEQFF. CDR3 bases: TGTGCCAGCAGCTGGGACAGCAGTGAGCAGTTCTTC.

The rearrangement uses TRBV7-9 and TRBJ2-1, with D perhaps TRBD1 (5 bases). The CDR3 has 13 residues. V was pared by 3 bases and J by 6 bases, with 9 bases between. The germline CDR1 and CDR2 sequences are SEHNR and FQNEAQ (reference sequence). The CDR3 coding sequence is TGTGCCAGCAGCTTGACAGTGGGCAATGAGCAGTTCTTC. It codes for CASSLTVGNEQFF.

The rearrangement joins TRBV27 to TRBJ2-1; D may be TRBD1 (6 bases). Germline V gene lookup returns CDR1 MNHEY and CDR2 SMNVEV (reference sequence). V lost 8 bases and J lost 4, with 12 bases in between. The CDR3 is made up of 13 amino acids. The chain's CDR3 is CASGQGTYNEQFF. DNA for the CDR3: TGTGCCAGCGGGCAGGGGACGTACAATGAGCAGTTCTTC.

This clone has a single count. This rearrangement joins TRBV9 to TRBJ2-3, with 7 bases matching TRBD2. CDR1 SGDLS and CDR2 YYNGEE come from the germline V gene. Trimming removed 3 bases from V and 0 bases from J; junction bases left unmatched: 13. CDR3 length equals 18 residues. The CDR3 DNA reads TGTGCCAGCAGCGGCAACGGAGGGAGCGGGGCTAGCACAGATACGCAGTATTTT. Amino acids: CASSGNGGSGASTDTQYF. The full variable domain, rest sourced from reference TRBV9 and TRBJ2-3, is DSGVTQTPKHLITATGQRVTLRCSPRSGDLSVYWYQQSLDQGLQFLIQYYNGEERAKGNILERFSAQQFPDLHSELNLSSLELGDSALYFCASSGNGGSGASTDTQYFGPGTRLTVL.

The chain is built from TRBV28 and TRBJ1-1; TRBD1 is a possible D gene (5 bases). The germline CDR1 and CDR2 sequences are MDHEN and SYDVKM. V was cut by 1 base and J by 7 bases, with 16 bases left in between. The CDR3 contains 15 residues. DNA of the CDR3: TGTGCCAGCAGTTTATTGGGGGGGAACGGGAATGAAGCTTTCTTT. It yields the protein CASSLLGGNGNEAFF.

The chain has TRBV20-1 and TRBJ2-1; TRBD2 is a possible D gene (5 bases). Germline V gene lookup returns CDR1 DFQATT and CDR2 SNEGSKA (reference sequence). Between the trimmed V and J ends, which lost 5 bases and 5 bases, there was a span of 7 bases. This CDR3 is 11 amino acids long. CDR3 coding DNA: TGCAGTGCTTCGAGGGACAATGAGCAGTTCTTC. It codes for CSASRDNEQFF.

This rearrangement joins TRBV7-9 to TRBJ1-1; 8 nucleotides agree with TRBD1. The V gene end was trimmed by 1 base and the J gene end by 4 bases; junction bases not matched to a gene: 5. The CDR3 is 15 residues long. Germline assignment: CDR1 SEHNR and CDR2 FQNEAQ (reference sequence). In DNA form, the CDR3 reads TGTGCCAGCAGCTTAGGGGCAGGGGGCATCACTGAAGCTTTCTTT. As protein: CASSLGAGGITEAFF.

The chain couples TRBV6-4 to TRBJ2-1; a possible D gene is TRBD2 (5 bases). V was clipped by 4 bases and J by 7 bases, with 11 bases between them. Per germline, CDR1 MRHNA and CDR2 SNTAGT. The CDR3 is made up of 13 amino acids. Written as DNA, the CDR3 is TGTGCCAGCAGTGGAAGCGGACCGAATGAGCAGTTCTTC. The encoded protein is CASSGSGPNEQFF.

The genes are TRBV5-1 and TRBJ2-7; D is possibly TRBD1 (5 bases). Germline V gene lookup returns CDR1 SGHRS and CDR2 YFSETQ. The CDR3 is 13 amino acids. V lost 4 bases and J lost 5, with 13 bases in between. The CDR3 DNA reads TGCGCCAGCAGCCCGGCCGACAGAGACGAGCAGTACTTC. It specifies CASSPADRDEQYF.